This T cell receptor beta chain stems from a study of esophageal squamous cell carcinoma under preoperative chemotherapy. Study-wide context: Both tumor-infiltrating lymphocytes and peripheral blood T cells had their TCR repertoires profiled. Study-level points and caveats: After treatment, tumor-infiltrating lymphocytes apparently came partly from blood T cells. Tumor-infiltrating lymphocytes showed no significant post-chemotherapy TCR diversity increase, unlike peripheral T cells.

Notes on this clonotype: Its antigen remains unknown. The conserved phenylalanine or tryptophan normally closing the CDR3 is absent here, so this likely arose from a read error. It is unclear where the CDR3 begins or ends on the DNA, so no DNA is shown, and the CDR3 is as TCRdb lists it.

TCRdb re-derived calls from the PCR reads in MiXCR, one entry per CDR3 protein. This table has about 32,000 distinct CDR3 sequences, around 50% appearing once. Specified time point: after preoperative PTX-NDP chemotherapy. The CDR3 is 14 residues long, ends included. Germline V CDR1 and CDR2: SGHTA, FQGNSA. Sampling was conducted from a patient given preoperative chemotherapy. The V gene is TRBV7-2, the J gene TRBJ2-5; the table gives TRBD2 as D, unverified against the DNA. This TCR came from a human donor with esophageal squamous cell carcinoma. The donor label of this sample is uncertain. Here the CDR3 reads CASSLAAGQKTWFS.